This entry concerns a single TCR beta chain. Its antigen remains unidentified. This sample is drawn from a study of T cell repertoires in cytomegalovirus infection. As for the study in general: Public TCR beta signatures indicated both CMV infection and matching HLA type. Study-level findings and limits: HLA-C-restricted CMV clonotypes gave the most frequent clonotype in two of eight donors. Pooled public TCR beta family frequency picked out CMV carriers with the relevant HLA.

TCRdb re-analysed the reads in MiXCR, keeping a single row per CDR3 protein. This table holds some 350,000 distinct CDR3 sequences, approximately 18% found once. CDR1 MNHEY and CDR2 SVGAGI come from the germline V gene. The V gene lost 0 bases and the J gene lost 6 bases, with 13 bases spanning the gap. The CDR3 length is 15 residues. The sequenced sample was PBMCs. This clonotype was obtained from a human donor in good health (CMV status not recorded). Some clones in this sample may be carry-over from other donors' samples. This chain links TRBV6-5 with TRBJ2-3; maybe TRBD2 (5 bases). DNA of the CDR3: TGTGCCAGCAGTTACTCGGGGTCAACGGGGGATACGCAGTATTTT. This sequence encodes CASSYSGSTGDTQYF.